One and the same sample provided the 23 T cell receptor beta chains below, sequenced in a study of blood T cells in healthy people across ages. Together with a sample-barcoded 5' primer, a J-beta primer mix was included in a second PCR lasting about 7 to 11 cycles. A single record per CDR3 protein comes from TCRdb applying MiXCR to the 5' RACE reads. This sample carries about a million distinct CDR3 sequences, approximately 38% of them seen once, and the ten largest clones take around 13%. The sample consisted of blood. The receptors come from a man between 18 and 35 years old in good health.

This clonotype was seen only a few times. The chain links TRBV27 to TRBJ1-4, with 9 bases that match TRBD1. After removal of 2 bases from V and 7 bases from J, the junction contained 14 bases not matched to a gene. The germline V gene has CDR1 MNHEY and CDR2 SMNVEV (reference sequence). The CDR3 is 18 amino acids. In DNA, the CDR3 is TGTGCCAGCAGTTTAGAAACCGGGACAGGGAGGAGAGGTGAAAAACTGTTTTTT. Translating gives CASSLETGTGRRGEKLFF.

This clonotype was detected once. The chain carries TRBV15 and TRBJ2-3; 7 bases are a match to TRBD2. V gave up 5 bases and J gave up 14 bases; unmatched junction bases: 13. The CDR3 runs to 13 residues. Per germline, CDR1 LNHNV and CDR2 YYDKDF (reference sequence). This CDR3 reads CATSAGVHRYAYF. The CDR3 nucleotides read TGTGCCACCAGCGCGGGAGTACACAGATACGCGTATTTT.

This clonotype was observed many times. The chain uses TRBV12-3 or TRBV12-4 and TRBJ2-3, with TRBD2 matching 11 bases. The length of the CDR3 is 17 residues. The trim removed 6 bases at V and 2 bases at J, leaving 10 bases unmatched. The CDR3 here is CASRRPGTSGSTDTQYF. CDR3 coding DNA: TGTGCCAGCAGACGTCCCGGGACTAGCGGTTCCACAGATACGCAGTATTTT.

This chain connects TRBV6-5 to TRBJ2-1, with no clear D. This CDR3 contains 15 residues. Trimming took 6 bases from V and 4 from J, leaving 16 bases between them. The germline V gene has CDR1 MNHEY and CDR2 SVGAGI. The CDR3 DNA reads as TGTGCCAGCAGCAAGCACACCGACTCATACAATGAGCAGTTCTTC. Its protein is CASSKHTDSYNEQFF.

This chain uses TRBV5-5 with TRBJ1-2; D is perhaps TRBD1 (5 bases). CDR1 is SGHKS, CDR2 YYEKEE, per germline (reference sequence). The CDR3 runs to 16 residues. Between the trimmed V and J ends, which lost 3 bases and 0 bases, there was a span of 15 bases. The CDR3: CASSSIGARSNYGYTF. DNA of the CDR3: TGTGCCAGCAGCTCTATAGGGGCCCGATCTAACTATGGCTACACCTTC.

The chain is built from TRBV4-3 and TRBJ2-5, with D perhaps TRBD2 (6 bases). CDR1 and CDR2 (germline): LGHNA, YSLEER. The germline V and J ends were trimmed by 0 bases and 11 bases, with 25 bases remaining between them. The CDR3 runs 17 residues. This chain's CDR3 is CASSQESSGDAGNEQYF. The CDR3 nucleotides read TGCGCCAGCAGCCAAGAATCGTCGGGGGACGCAGGGAATGAGCAGTACTTC.

This clonotype was detected many times. The gene calls are TRBV4-2 and TRBJ1-2; D is perhaps TRBD1 (6 bases). V lost 4 bases and J 4 bases, leaving 10 bases between the germline ends. The CDR3 runs 13 residues. Germline CDR1 LGHNA, CDR2 YNFKEQ. Written as DNA, the CDR3 is TGTGCCAGCAGCCCGGGGGCCTCCTATGGCTACACCTTC. Protein product: CASSPGASYGYTF.

This sequence joins TRBV2 and TRBJ2-1, with 7 bases matching TRBD2. CDR3 length: 15 residues. V shed 3 bases and J 1 base; nucleotides not matched to a gene: 3. The V gene's germline CDR1 is SNHLY and CDR2 FYNNEI. The CDR3 sequence: CASSEGGSSYNEQFF. CDR3 DNA sequence: TGTGCCAGCAGTGAGGGGGGGTCGTCCTACAATGAGCAGTTCTTC.

This sequence joins TRBV12-3 or TRBV12-4 and TRBJ2-3, with D tentatively TRBD1 or TRBD2 (5 bases each). Between the trimmed V and J ends, which lost 5 bases and 5 bases, there was a span of 20 bases. The CDR3 has 16 residues. CDR3 DNA: TGTGCCAGCAGTCACCTCACGATCCGGGACGGAGATACGCAGTATTTT. As protein: CASSHLTIRDGDTQYF.

V gene TRBV6-5 combines with J gene TRBJ1-5, with D maybe TRBD1 (5 bases). CDR1 MNHEY and CDR2 SVGAGI come from the germline V gene. This CDR3 comprises 16 residues. The V end was cut by 8 bases, the J end by 0 bases, with 17 bases between. CDR3 in DNA: TGTGCCAGCCCACCAAGCTGGGACTATAGCAATCAGCCCCAGCATTTT. It is translated as CASPPSWDYSNQPQHF.

The chain has TRBV9 and TRBJ1-2, with 7 bases fitting TRBD1. With 3 bases clipped from V and 4 bases from J, the junction kept 6 bases outside the gene matches. Germline V gives CDR1 SGDLS, CDR2 YYNGEE. The CDR3 consists of 14 residues. The CDR3 sequence is CASSGQGRAYGYTF. As DNA, the CDR3 is TGTGCCAGCAGCGGACAGGGAAGAGCCTATGGCTACACCTTC. The variable domain in full, completed from reference TRBV9 and TRBJ1-2, reads DSGVTQTPKHLITATGQRVTLRCSPRSGDLSVYWYQQSLDQGLQFLIQYYNGEERAKGNILERFSAQQFPDLHSELNLSSLELGDSALYFCASSGQGRAYGYTFGSGTRLTVV.

This sequence joins TRBV7-3 and TRBJ2-1; TRBD2 matches 11 bases. V was pared by 1 base and J by 2 bases, with 7 bases of the junction left unmatched. The length of the CDR3 is 18 residues. Germline assignment: CDR1 SGHTA and CDR2 FQGTGA. CDR3 bases: TGTGCCAGCAGCTTAATCCCCCAGACTAGCGGGGCCTACAATGAGCAGTTCTTC. Its protein is CASSLIPQTSGAYNEQFF.

The chain joins TRBV5-1 to TRBJ2-1; either TRBD1 or TRBD2 may supply D (6 bases each). Between the trimmed V and J ends, which lost 7 bases and 6 bases, there was a span of 11 bases. The CDR3 has 12 amino acids. Germline V lookup: CDR1 SGHRS, CDR2 YFSETQ. In DNA, the CDR3 is TGCGCCAGCTGCGGAGGGGGCAATGAGCAGTTCTTC. This sequence encodes CASCGGGNEQFF.

The chain combines TRBV14 with TRBJ1-5; D uncertain. CDR3 length equals 13 residues. In germline, CDR1 is SGHDN, CDR2 FVKESK. Trimming shortened V by 4 bases and J by 10 bases, and 14 bases separated the two germline ends. CDR3 nucleotides: TGTGCCAGCAGCCGTTCAACAGCCGGTCCCCAGCATTTT. Its translation: CASSRSTAGPQHF.

A few counts support this clonotype. The V and J genes are TRBV20-1 and TRBJ2-7; 11 bases map to TRBD2. Germline trimming cut 0 bases from V and 7 bases from J; bases unmatched to any gene: 11. The CDR3 loop spans 16 amino acids. Germline CDR1 DFQATT, CDR2 SNEGSKA (reference sequence). DNA for the CDR3: TGCAGTGCTAGAGATCTCGGTCGGACTAGCGGGCGTGAGCAGTACTTC. Translating it yields CSARDLGRTSGREQYF.

This chain links TRBV10-3 with TRBJ1-6, with TRBD1 identical over 8 bases. The V gene's germline CDR1 is ENHRY and CDR2 SYGVKD. The CDR3 length is 15 residues. V trimming: 2 bases; J trimming: 7 bases; junction bases outside the gene matches: 4. CDR3 sequence reads: CAISEGQGANSPLHF. The CDR3 nucleotides read TGTGCCATCAGTGAGGGGCAGGGGGCGAATTCACCCCTCCACTTT.

The chain carries TRBV10-3 and TRBJ2-7; D is perhaps TRBD2 (6 bases). The CDR3 totals 13 residues. Germline CDR1 reads ENHRY; CDR2 reads SYGVKD. V lost 2 bases and J 5 bases, leaving 10 bases between the germline ends. This CDR3 reads CAISEASGDEQYF. As DNA, the CDR3 is TGTGCCATCAGTGAGGCTTCGGGGGACGAGCAGTACTTC.

The CDR3 loop is CASSQSDSSGNTIYF. The CDR3 nucleotides read TGCGCCAGCAGCCAGTCAGACAGCTCTGGAAACACCATATATTTT. The genes are TRBV4-1 and TRBJ1-3, with D perhaps matching TRBD1 (5 bases). CDR1 is MGHRA, CDR2 YSYEKL, per germline. V lost 3 bases and J 0 bases, leaving 9 bases between the germline ends. The CDR3 spans 15 residues.

Only a few counts were recorded for this clonotype. V usage is TRBV6-1 and J usage is TRBJ1-2; 7 bases are a match to TRBD1. Germline CDR1 is MNHNS and CDR2 is SASEGT. The CDR3 length is 13 residues. After removal of 4 bases from V and 5 bases from J, the junction contained 4 bases not matched to a gene. CDR3 region: CASSAATGYGYTF. DNA of the CDR3: TGTGCCAGCAGTGCCGCGACAGGGTATGGCTACACCTTC.

The CDR3 spells CASSLVRDAGKGAFF. The CDR3 DNA reads TGTGCCAGCAGCTTAGTGCGGGATGCGGGGAAAGGAGCTTTCTTT. The chain links TRBV7-2 to TRBJ1-1; D ambiguous. The CDR3 totals 15 residues. Looked up from germline, CDR1 is SGHTA and CDR2 is FQGNSA. The V end was cut by 1 base, the J end by 10 bases, with 19 bases between.

The chain links TRBV28 to TRBJ2-5, with 7 bases identical to TRBD2. Germline assignment: CDR1 MDHEN and CDR2 SYDVKM. The V and J ends lost 2 bases and 7 bases, in that order; junction bases with no gene match: 13. The CDR3 runs to 16 residues. CDR3 protein: CASSLHHGTTGGTQYF. The CDR3 nucleotides are TGTGCCAGCAGTTTACACCACGGGACTACCGGAGGGACCCAGTACTTC.

In its sample, this clonotype was seen a few times. This rearrangement joins TRBV6-2 or TRBV6-3 to TRBJ1-2, with a possible D match to TRBD1 (6 bases). Germline V CDR1 and CDR2: MNHEY, SVGEGT. V was cut by 5 bases and J by 4 bases, with 17 bases left in between. The length of the CDR3 is 15 residues. CDR3 region: CASSQPGHSSYGYTF. In DNA form, the CDR3 reads TGTGCCAGCAGTCAACCGGGACACTCATCCTATGGCTACACCTTC.

The chain has TRBV11-2 and TRBJ2-6; D is perhaps TRBD1 (6 bases). The CDR3 runs to 14 residues. Trimming took off 5 bases at V and 7 bases at J, with 12 bases between the two ends. CDR1 and CDR2 (germline): SGHAT, FQNNGV. CDR3 protein: CASSAGQPANVLTF. CDR3 DNA: TGTGCCAGCAGCGCTGGACAGCCTGCCAACGTCCTGACTTTC.